This T cell receptor beta chain originates from a study of shared clonotypes between healthy human individuals. Germline-derived CDR1 and CDR2 are MNHNY and SVGAGI (reference sequence). V lost 0 bases, J lost 2 bases, and 9 bases lay in between. This CDR3 region has 15 residues. The assay was immunoSEQ multiplex PCR, and TCRdb's table has in-frame clones only and misses some. Of roughly 570,000 clones listed, roughly 98% are singletons. Naive CD8 populations comprised CD45RO-negative cells positively selected for CCR7, excluding terminally differentiated effector memory CD45RA+ cells. The V and J genes are TRBV6-6 and TRBJ2-3; D gene ambiguous. This receptor was identified in a young man in good health. The specimen sequenced was naive CD8+ T cells sorted from blood. The CDR3 here is CASSYSLDHTDTQYF. As DNA, the CDR3 is TGTGCCAGCAGTTACTCCTTGGACCACACAGATACGCAGTATTTT.